Below, 18 T cell receptor beta chains from the same sample are listed, as sequenced in a study of T cells in Graves' hyperthyroidism and ophthalmopathy. TCR beta CDR3 regions were amplified from RNA. HTBI primers were employed in a first-round RT-PCR of the TCR CDR3. TCRdb processed the multiplex PCR reads anew with MiXCR; each CDR3 protein has one entry. In the table there are about 400,000 distinct CDR3 sequences, around 13% of which are singletons. The sample consisted of blood. These receptors all stem from a woman aged 18 to 35 with Graves' hyperthyroidism.

The rearrangement uses TRBV2 and TRBJ1-5; D is undetermined. Trimming removed 3 bases at V and 2 bases at J, with 8 bases between. Germline CDR1 and CDR2: SNHLY and FYNNEI. CDR3 length equals 14 residues. The CDR3 region is CASSEWQGNQPQHF. CDR3 DNA: TGTGCCAGCAGTGAGTGGCAGGGCAATCAGCCCCAGCATTTT.

There are many counts of this clonotype. CDR3 DNA sequence: TGTGCCAGCAGTCCCCGACTCCGAGTCGCCTACGAGCAGTACTTC. It codes for CASSPRLRVAYEQYF. The rearrangement joins TRBV27 to TRBJ2-7; unclear D gene. CDR3 length: 15 residues. With 5 bases removed from V and 2 bases from J, the gap between germline ends came to 16 bases. Germline V gene sequence: CDR1 MNHEY, CDR2 SMNVEV (reference sequence).

This clonotype appeared many times. The J gene is TRBJ2-7, the V gene TRBV6-2 or TRBV6-3; a possible D gene is TRBD2 (5 bases). Trimming took 4 bases from V and 7 from J, leaving 20 bases between them. Germline CDR1 MNHEY, CDR2 SVGEGT. The CDR3 contains 15 residues. CDR3 sequence (DNA): TGTGCCAGCAGTTCCGGAGGCTATACCCCGGGGGAGCAGTACTTC. It is translated as CASSSGGYTPGEQYF.

The sample holds many counts of this clonotype. This sequence joins TRBV9 and TRBJ1-2; possibly TRBD1 for D (6 bases). Germline CDR1 reads SGDLS; CDR2 reads YYNGEE. The CDR3 extends over 14 amino acids. The V end was cut by 0 bases, the J end by 6 bases, with 12 bases between. CDR3 loop: CASSVATGSHGYTF. The CDR3, as DNA: TGTGCCAGCAGCGTAGCCACAGGGAGCCATGGCTACACCTTC.

V and J are TRBV20-1 and TRBJ2-2, with a weak D call TRBD2 (7 bases). The V gene lost 6 bases and the J gene lost 5 bases, with 13 bases spanning the gap. Germline CDR1 DFQATT, CDR2 SNEGSKA (reference sequence). This CDR3 has 13 amino acids. The CDR3 region is CSAPGGGTGELFF. The CDR3 nucleotides are TGCAGTGCCCCGGGGGGCGGGACCGGGGAGCTGTTTTTT.

The V gene is TRBV5-1, the J gene TRBJ2-5; 8 positions agree with TRBD1. Germline V CDR1 and CDR2: SGHRS, YFSETQ. V lost 5 bases, J lost 3 bases, and 3 bases stayed unmatched. This CDR3 is built from 13 residues. The CDR3 spells CASSTQGEETQYF. CDR3 bases: TGCGCCAGCAGTACACAGGGGGAAGAGACCCAGTACTTC.

Ten or more counts support this clonotype. The chain carries TRBV10-3 and TRBJ2-1; TRBD1 or TRBD2 may be the D gene (7 bases each). Looked up from germline, CDR1 is ENHRY and CDR2 is SYGVKD. This CDR3 is built from 14 residues. V dropped 10 bases and J dropped 0 bases, with 13 bases sitting between them. The CDR3: CATERDSSYNEQFF. As DNA, the CDR3 is TGTGCCACTGAGCGGGACAGCTCCTACAATGAGCAGTTCTTC.

This clonotype has a count of ten or more. The V gene is TRBV7-9, the J gene TRBJ1-4; D may be TRBD1 (5 bases). The CDR3 sequence is 16 residues long. Trimming took 1 base from V and 3 from J, leaving 12 bases between them. Germline V gene sequence: CDR1 SEHNR, CDR2 FQNEAQ (reference sequence). The CDR3 DNA follows: TGTGCCAGCAGCTTAGATCGTGTGGGGGCTAATGAAAAACTGTTTTTT. Translated, it gives CASSLDRVGANEKLFF.

This clonotype was seen a single time. The gene calls are TRBV9 and TRBJ1-1; no clear D. CDR1 and CDR2 from the germline V gene are SGDLS and YYNGEE. Trimming shortened V by 3 bases and J by 1 base, and 4 bases separated the two germline ends. The CDR3 is 12 amino acids. CDR3 DNA sequence: TGTGCCAGCAGCGGACCGAACACTGAAGCTTTCTTT. It specifies CASSGPNTEAFF.

This clonotype was found a few times. The chain is built from TRBV24-1 and TRBJ2-2, with D possibly TRBD2 on 6 matching bases. Deletions cut 9 bases from V and 6 bases from J, with 7 bases between. The CDR3 runs to 11 residues. The germline V gene encodes CDR1 KGHDR and CDR2 SFDVKD. The CDR3 protein is CATRGSGELFF. CDR3 nucleotides: TGTGCCACCCGGGGGTCCGGGGAGCTGTTTTTT.

This clonotype appeared many times. This rearrangement joins TRBV11-3 to TRBJ2-2, with 14 bases identical to TRBD2. The trim removed 5 bases at V and 1 base at J, leaving 6 bases unmatched. This CDR3 has 18 residues. Germline V gene sequence: CDR1 SGHNT, CDR2 YENEEA. CDR3 in DNA: TGTGCCAGCAGCCCAGGGACTAGCGGGAGAGAGAACACCGGGGAGCTGTTTTTT. It translates to CASSPGTSGRENTGELFF.

In the case of this clonotype: Given a much more abundant clone one base away, this may be a read error. The DNA is left out, because the CDR3 cannot be placed on it with certainty; the CDR3 is given as TCRdb lists it. The J gene is TRBJ1-1, the V gene TRBV2; the table assigns TRBD1, which was not confirmed against the DNA. The CDR3 has 14 residues if both end residues are counted. Per germline, CDR1 SNHLY and CDR2 FYNNEI. The CDR3: CASSVGQGNTEALF.

Of note for this clonotype: A clone one base away is much larger, so this may be a read error. The rearrangement links TRBV11-3 to TRBJ2-2; maybe TRBD1 (5 bases). The CDR3 loop spans 14 amino acids. Germline assignment: CDR1 SGHNT and CDR2 YENEEA. CDR3 sequence (DNA): TGTGCCAGCAGATCAGGGCCAAACACCAGGGAGCTGTTTTTT. Its translation: CASRSGPNTRELFF.

This clonotype turned up a few times. The CDR3 bases are TGTGCCAGTAGTTTAAACAGGGGATCCGGTGAAAAACTGTTTTTT. Translation: CASSLNRGSGEKLFF. The chain couples TRBV19 to TRBJ1-4; 7 bases match TRBD1. Losses at the gene ends were 5 bases for V and 7 bases for J; bases not matched to a gene: 10. Per germline, CDR1 LNHDA and CDR2 SQIVND (reference sequence). The CDR3 totals 15 residues.

This chain joins TRBV20-1 and TRBJ2-2, with TRBD2 identical over 8 bases. Trimming removed 4 bases from V and 5 bases from J; junction bases left unmatched: 12. Germline CDR1 is DFQATT and CDR2 is SNEGSKA (reference sequence). This CDR3 is built from 16 residues. For the CDR3, the DNA is TGCAGTGCTACCGTAGGGGCGGGGGGACAAACCGGGGAGCTGTTTTTT. Translating gives CSATVGAGGQTGELFF.

This clonotype was counted ten times or more. The CDR3 DNA follows: TGTGCCAGCAGCTTAGTTTATCCGGACAGGGTTTTTGAAAAACTGTTTTTT. It codes for CASSLVYPDRVFEKLFF. The V and J genes are TRBV7-9 and TRBJ1-4, with 8 bases fitting TRBD1. The V segment lost 1 base and the J segment 7 bases; nucleotides outside the gene matches: 11. The CDR3 is made up of 17 amino acids. Germline CDR1 and CDR2: SEHNR and FQNEAQ (reference sequence).

This clonotype showed up just once. This chain connects TRBV2 to TRBJ1-5; 8 bases line up with TRBD1. V lost 4 bases and J lost 1; bases outside the gene matches: 9. Germline CDR1 and CDR2: SNHLY and FYNNEI. CDR3 size: 17 residues. The CDR3 DNA reads as TGTGCCAGCAGTGCCAGTCAGGGGGCGGGGAGCAATCAGCCCCAGCATTTT. This encodes CASSASQGAGSNQPQHF.

The J gene is TRBJ1-1, the V gene TRBV28, with 10 bases identical to TRBD1. Germline loops: CDR1 MDHEN, CDR2 SYDVKM. Trimming removed 5 bases from V and 4 bases from J; junction bases left unmatched: 4. This CDR3 is 14 amino acids long. The CDR3 DNA sequence: TGTGCCAGCAGTGGACAGGGGGTGAGCACTGAAGCTTTCTTT. It encodes CASSGQGVSTEAFF.